These 14 T cell receptor beta chains originate from one sample sequenced in a study of cytomegalovirus exposure and HLA in healthy donors. Primers: 60 Vbeta forward and 13 Jbeta reverse. Data came from immunoSEQ multiplex PCR; TCRdb stores just in-frame clones and leaves some out. This repertoire shows 150,000 to 250,000 clones, around three quarters found once; its top ten account for about 2.1%. The sample was PBMCs. The origin of the receptors is a man aged 25 to 40 in good health and CMV-seronegative.

This sequence joins TRBV7-2 and TRBJ2-3; 11 bases are shared with TRBD2. This CDR3 has 16 amino acids. CDR1 and CDR2 (germline): SGHTA, FQGNSA. With 5 bases clipped from V and 0 bases from J, the junction kept 4 bases outside the gene matches. Here the CDR3 reads CASSLTSGASTDTQYF. The CDR3 nucleotides are TGTGCCAGCAGCCTGACTAGCGGGGCGAGCACAGATACGCAGTATTTT. Based on the CDR3 plus reference TRBV7-2 and TRBJ2-3, the full variable domain is GAGVSQSPSNKVTEKGKDVELRCDPISGHTALYWYRQSLGQGLEFLIYFQGNSAPDKSGLPSDRFSAERTGGSVSTLTIQRTQQEDSAVYLCASSLTSGASTDTQYFGPGTRLTVL.

The rearrangement links TRBV7-9 to TRBJ2-5, with D unresolved. The CDR3 sequence is 14 residues long. Germline V CDR1 and CDR2: SEHNR, FQNEAQ (reference sequence). Between the trimmed V and J ends, which lost 2 bases and 3 bases, there was a span of 10 bases. CDR3 amino acids: CASSLSRLEETQYF. For the CDR3, the DNA is TGTGCCAGCAGCTTAAGCAGGCTCGAAGAGACCCAGTACTTC.

This chain connects TRBV4-1 to TRBJ2-3, with D possibly matching TRBD2 (5 bases). Looked up from germline, CDR1 is MGHRA and CDR2 is YSYEKL. CDR3 length equals 15 residues. V lost 4 bases and J 6 bases, leaving 17 bases between the germline ends. The CDR3 protein is CASSPKDSGGDTQYF. The CDR3 DNA follows: TGCGCCAGCAGCCCTAAAGACTCGGGCGGGGATACGCAGTATTTT.

The chain carries TRBV4-1 and TRBJ1-5, with 7 bases fitting TRBD1. From germline, CDR1 is MGHRA and CDR2 YSYEKL. The CDR3 consists of 15 residues. The V and J ends lost 3 bases and 0 bases, in that order; junction bases with no gene match: 2. The CDR3 is CASSHGTVSNQPQHF. DNA for the CDR3: TGCGCCAGCAGCCATGGGACAGTTAGCAATCAGCCCCAGCATTTT.

The chain links TRBV21-1 to TRBJ2-7; the D segment call TRBD2 is taken from the table without a DNA check. TRBV21-1 has pseudogene status. This CDR3 spans 15 amino acids. The CDR3 loop is CASSKVSAESYEQYF. DNA of the CDR3: TGTGCCAGCAGCAAAGTTTCGGCGGAATCCTACGAGCAGTACTTC.

The V gene is TRBV7-9, the J gene TRBJ2-3, with 8 bases that match TRBD1. The CDR3 covers 15 residues. Trimming removed 5 bases from V and 0 bases from J; junction bases left unmatched: 4. Germline V gene sequence: CDR1 SEHNR, CDR2 FQNEAQ (reference sequence). This chain's CDR3 is CASSPGQASTDTQYF. The DNA of the CDR3 is TGTGCCAGCAGCCCGGGACAGGCGAGCACAGATACGCAGTATTTT.

The chain recombines TRBV2 with TRBJ1-3; possibly TRBD1 for D (5 bases). CDR3 length: 17 amino acids. The germline V gene has CDR1 SNHLY and CDR2 FYNNEI. V was pared by 6 bases and J by 0 bases, with 18 bases between. CDR3 sequence: CASSRTTDNLSGNTIYF. CDR3 nucleotide sequence: TGTGCCAGCAGCCGGACGACAGATAATCTCTCTGGAAACACCATATATTTT. Drawing the rest from reference TRBV2 and TRBJ1-3, the complete variable domain is EPEVTQTPSHQVTQMGQEVILRCVPISNHLYFYWYRQILGQKVEFLVSFYNNEISEKSEIFDDQFSVERPDGSNFTLKIRSTKLEDSAMYFCASSRTTDNLSGNTIYFGEGSWLTVV.

The chain employs TRBV5-7 and TRBJ2-7; weak D call: TRBD2 (5 bases). Being an ORF, TRBV5-7 has a function that is uncertain. The V end lost 2 bases, the J end lost 2 bases, and 14 bases lay between the germline ends. The CDR3 sequence is 15 residues long. CDR3 in amino acids: CASSLGLRLTYEQYF. The CDR3 nucleotides read TGTGCCAGCAGCTTAGGTCTCCGACTAACCTACGAGCAGTACTTC.

The chain has TRBV6-5 and TRBJ1-2, with TRBD1 matching 7 bases. The CDR3 covers 14 residues. CDR1 is MNHEY and CDR2 is SVGAGI in the germline V gene. The V and J ends lost 4 bases and 6 bases, in that order; junction bases with no gene match: 8. The CDR3 coding sequence is TGTGCCAGCAGTTCCGGACAGGAGTTAGATGGCTACACCTTC. Translation gives CASSSGQELDGYTF.

The rearrangement joins TRBV10-3 to TRBJ2-2; 7 bases line up with TRBD2. The CDR3 spans 13 residues. V shed 3 bases and J 8 bases; nucleotides not matched to a gene: 3. The germline V gene encodes CDR1 ENHRY and CDR2 SYGVKD. CDR3 in amino acids: CAISDLGRGELFF. The CDR3 coding sequence is TGTGCCATCAGTGACCTCGGGAGGGGGGAGCTGTTTTTT.

DNA for the CDR3: TGCAGCGTTGAACAGGGAAACTACAATGAGCAGTTCTTC. It translates to CSVEQGNYNEQFF. The V gene is TRBV29-1, the J gene TRBJ2-1; D possibly corresponds to TRBD1 (5 bases). The CDR3 covers 13 residues. The V gene's germline CDR1 is SQVTM and CDR2 ANQGSEA. With 2 bases removed from V and 3 bases from J, the gap between germline ends came to 8 bases.

This chain uses TRBV19 with TRBJ1-1; D is uncertain. CDR1 and CDR2 (germline): LNHDA, SQIVND (reference sequence). Trimming stripped 4 bases from V and 1 base from J, with 13 bases between. This CDR3 contains 15 residues. CDR3 region: CASSKAGGWNTEAFF. The CDR3 DNA sequence: TGTGCCAGTAGTAAGGCAGGAGGATGGAACACTGAAGCTTTCTTT. Supplemented by reference TRBV19 and TRBJ1-1, the full variable domain reads DGGITQSPKYLFRKEGQNVTLSCEQNLNHDAMYWYRQDPGQGLRLIYYSQIVNDFQKGDIAEGYSVSREKKESFPLTVTSAQKNPTAFYLCASSKAGGWNTEAFFGQGTRLTVV.

Here the CDR3 DNA reads TGTGCCAGCAGTTTATACCAGGGGAAGCACGGCTACACCTTC. This sequence encodes CASSLYQGKHGYTF. The chain recombines TRBV28 with TRBJ1-2; D perhaps matches TRBD1 (6 bases). Per germline, CDR1 MDHEN and CDR2 SYDVKM. This CDR3 is 14 amino acids long. V was clipped by 1 base and J by 8 bases, with 14 bases between them.

This rearrangement joins TRBV27 to TRBJ1-6; no clear D. V was trimmed by 6 bases and J by 9 bases, leaving 12 bases between them. Germline CDR1 is MNHEY and CDR2 is SMNVEV (reference sequence). CDR3 length equals 13 residues. CDR3 sequence (DNA): TGTGCCAGCAGCCAGGCAGGTGTTTCACCCCTCCACTTT. It encodes CASSQAGVSPLHF.